This TCR beta chain originates from a study of T cells in Graves' hyperthyroidism and ophthalmopathy. Germline V gives CDR1 GTSNPN, CDR2 SVGIG (reference sequence). The CDR3 runs 13 residues. The V end was cut by 5 bases, the J end by 1 base, with 11 bases between. Regions amplified from RNA transcripts were the TCR beta CDR3 regions. In the first-round RT-PCR of the TCR CDR3, the HTBI primer set was used. TCRdb independently ran MiXCR on the multiplex PCR reads; one entry per CDR3 protein. The profile shows about 300,000 distinct CDR3 sequences, around 20% of them singletons. The source of this sequence is a man aged 45-60 years with Graves' ophthalmopathy. The chain combines TRBV30 with TRBJ2-5; TRBD1 might be the D (6 bases). The specimen was blood. CDR3: CAWSGQLQETQYF. The CDR3 coding sequence is TGTGCCTGGTCGGGACAACTCCAAGAGACCCAGTACTTC.